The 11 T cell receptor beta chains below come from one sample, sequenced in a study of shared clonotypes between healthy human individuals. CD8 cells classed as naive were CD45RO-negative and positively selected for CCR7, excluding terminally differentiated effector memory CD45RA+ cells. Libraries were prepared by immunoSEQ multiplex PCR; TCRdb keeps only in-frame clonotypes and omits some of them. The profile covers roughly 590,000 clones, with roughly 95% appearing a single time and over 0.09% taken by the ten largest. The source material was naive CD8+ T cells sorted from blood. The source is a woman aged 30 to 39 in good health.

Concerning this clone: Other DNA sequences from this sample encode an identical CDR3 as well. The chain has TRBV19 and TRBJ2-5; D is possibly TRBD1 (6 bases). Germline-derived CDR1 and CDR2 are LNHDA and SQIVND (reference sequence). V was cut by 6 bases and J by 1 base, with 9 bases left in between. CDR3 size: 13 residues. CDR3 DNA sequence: TGTGCCAGTAGGGGGGCGAGCCAAGAGACCCAGTACTTC. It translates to CASRGASQETQYF.

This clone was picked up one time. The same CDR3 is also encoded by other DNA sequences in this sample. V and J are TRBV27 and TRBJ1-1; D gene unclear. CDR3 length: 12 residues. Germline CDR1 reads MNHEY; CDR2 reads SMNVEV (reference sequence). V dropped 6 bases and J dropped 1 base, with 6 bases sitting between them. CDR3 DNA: TGTGCCAGCAGGACTGGGAACACTGAAGCTTTCTTT. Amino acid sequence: CASRTGNTEAFF.

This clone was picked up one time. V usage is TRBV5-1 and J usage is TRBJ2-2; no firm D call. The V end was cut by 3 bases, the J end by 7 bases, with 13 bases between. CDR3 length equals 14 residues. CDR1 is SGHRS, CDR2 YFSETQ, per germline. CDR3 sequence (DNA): TGCGCCAGCAGCTCCCGAGAGTACGTCGGGGAGCTGTTTTTT. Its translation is CASSSREYVGELFF.

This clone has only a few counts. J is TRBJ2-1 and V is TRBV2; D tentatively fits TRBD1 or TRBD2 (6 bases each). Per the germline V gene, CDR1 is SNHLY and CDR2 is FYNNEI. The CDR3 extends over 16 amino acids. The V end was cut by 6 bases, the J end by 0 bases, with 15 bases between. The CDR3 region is CASRGGTSSSYNEQFF. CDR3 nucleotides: TGTGCCAGCAGAGGAGGGACATCGAGCTCCTACAATGAGCAGTTCTTC.

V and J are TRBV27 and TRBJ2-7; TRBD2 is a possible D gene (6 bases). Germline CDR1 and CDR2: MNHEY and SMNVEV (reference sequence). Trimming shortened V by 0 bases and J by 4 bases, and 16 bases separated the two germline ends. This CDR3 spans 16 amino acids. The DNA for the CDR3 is TGTGCCAGCAGTTTATCTGCGGGAACCCAAAGGTACGAGCAGTACTTC. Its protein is CASSLSAGTQRYEQYF.

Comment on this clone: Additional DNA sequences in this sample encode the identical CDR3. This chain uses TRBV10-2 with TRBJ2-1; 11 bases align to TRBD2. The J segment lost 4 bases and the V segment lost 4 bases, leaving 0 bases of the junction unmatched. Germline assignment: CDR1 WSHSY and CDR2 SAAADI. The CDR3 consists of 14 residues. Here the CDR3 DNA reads TGCGCCAGCAGTGGACTAGCGGGATACAATGAGCAGTTCTTC. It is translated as CASSGLAGYNEQFF.

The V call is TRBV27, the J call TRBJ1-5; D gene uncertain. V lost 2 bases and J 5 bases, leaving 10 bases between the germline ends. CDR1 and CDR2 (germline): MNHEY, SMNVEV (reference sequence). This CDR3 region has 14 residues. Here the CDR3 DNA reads TGTGCCAGCAGTTTAGTCGGATCCGATCAGCCCCAGCATTTT. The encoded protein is CASSLVGSDQPQHF.

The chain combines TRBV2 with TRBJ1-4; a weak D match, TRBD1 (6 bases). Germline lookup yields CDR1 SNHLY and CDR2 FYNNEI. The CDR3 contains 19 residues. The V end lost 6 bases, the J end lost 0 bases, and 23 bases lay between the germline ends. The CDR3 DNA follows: TGTGCCAGCAGGGAAACTATCGGGGGCAACGGTGCAACTAATGAAAAACTGTTTTTT. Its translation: CASRETIGGNGATNEKLFF.

CDR3: CASSSLGGTSGRTDTQYF. The CDR3 DNA follows: TGCGCCAGCAGCTCCTTGGGGGGGACTAGCGGGAGAACAGATACGCAGTATTTT. This chain joins TRBV5-1 and TRBJ2-3, with 14 nucleotides matching TRBD2. The CDR3 contains 18 residues. Unmatched junction bases numbered 9, after V lost 3 bases and J lost 3 bases. Looked up from germline, CDR1 is SGHRS and CDR2 is YFSETQ.

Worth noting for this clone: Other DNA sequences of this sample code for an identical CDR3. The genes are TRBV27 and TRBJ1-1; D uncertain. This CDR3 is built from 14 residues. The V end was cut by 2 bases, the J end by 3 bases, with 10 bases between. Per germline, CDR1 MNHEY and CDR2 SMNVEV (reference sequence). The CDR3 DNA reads TGTGCCAGCAGTTTAGGGAATCTGCACACTGAAGCTTTCTTT. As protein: CASSLGNLHTEAFF.

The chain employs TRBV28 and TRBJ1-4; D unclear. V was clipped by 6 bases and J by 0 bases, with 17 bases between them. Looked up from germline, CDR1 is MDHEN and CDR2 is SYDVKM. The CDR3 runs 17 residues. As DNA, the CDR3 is TGTGCCAGCAGCTCTTTAGCCTTACCTGCAACTAATGAAAAACTGTTTTTT. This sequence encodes CASSSLALPATNEKLFF.